A selection of T cell receptor beta chains follows, all from one sample in a study of blood T cell repertoires in COVID-19. Clones were read by immunoSEQ multiplex PCR, and TCRdb kept only the in-frame ones, dropping some. The table includes over 120,000 clones, roughly three quarters detected once. Sequenced: peripheral blood. The receptors originated from a woman in her sixties or seventies with COVID-19, enrolled during active disease. CDR3s leave out the opening cysteine and the closing phenylalanine or tryptophan. D genes are given only for firm matches.

d_call j_call v_call cdr3_aa
NA TRBJ2-7 TRBV12-3/TRBV12-4 ASSLLGQAEQY
TRBD1 TRBJ2-6 TRBV19 ASRLVRGGQGHSGANVLT
TRBD2 TRBJ2-7 TRBV9 ASSVGTSGVHYEQY
TRBD1 TRBJ1-2 TRBV9 ASSRAGQGSYGYT
TRBD2 TRBJ2-3 TRBV7-9 ASSPSLAGYPDTQY
TRBD1 TRBJ1-6 TRBV7-7 ASSFPPDRGNSPLH
TRBD2 TRBJ2-5 TRBV4-2 ASSQTGTGGGETQY
NA TRBJ2-7 TRBV15 ATSRDRLVRQMEYEQY
TRBD1 TRBJ2-7 TRBV3-1/TRBV3-2 ASSQVEGAMQY
NA TRBJ1-1 TRBV6-5 ASSYSGGGEAF
TRBD2 TRBJ2-1 TRBV27 ASSRIAGAYNEQF